Listed below are T cell receptor beta chains from one sample, sequenced in a study of blood T cell repertoires in COVID-19. Profiled with immunoSEQ multiplex PCR; TCRdb holds only in-frame clones, not every one. The sample lists some 390,000 clones; roughly 90% were seen once. The sequencing input was PBMCs or T cells enriched from blood (not recorded which). These receptors were obtained from a woman in her twenties or thirties who had recovered from COVID-19. The conserved cysteine and the conserved F or W are not part of the CDR3 here. Size is omitted from some rows. Given values are once, few, many or a class for expanded clones.

>TRBV12-3/TRBV12-4|-|TRBJ2-7
ASSVQGLGEQY
>TRBV11-2|-|TRBJ2-3
ASRHLGLADTQY
>TRBV6-5|-|TRBJ1-6
ASSYSMGTGLPLH
>TRBV30|-|TRBJ1-4
AWSVGNSGDEKLF
>TRBV2|-|TRBJ1-6
ASSSEGQLGG
>TRBV10-3|-|TRBJ1-2
AISEPGGRGYT
>TRBV7-3|-|TRBJ2-7
ASSPQGSIPYEQY
>TRBV9|-|TRBJ1-2
ASSVTQAGGYT
>TRBV20-1|-|TRBJ2-3
SACYGDTQY
>TRBV5-1|once|TRBJ2-3
ASSLGSGIGSTDTQY
>TRBV5-3|-|TRBJ2-3
ARSLRGSTDTQY
>TRBV9|-|TRBJ1-1
ASSVAPEGTEAF
>TRBV27|-|TRBJ2-3
ASSPTSGRVFDTQY
>TRBV10-2|-|TRBJ1-2
ASSESGGVAGYT
>TRBV5-1|-|TRBJ1-4
ASSQTNEEKLF
>TRBV4-1|-|TRBJ2-6
ASSQESAGANVLT
>TRBV7-8|few|TRBJ1-3
ASSFRTGGSFSGNTIY
>TRBV18|-|TRBJ1-4
ASSHRGSTPTNEKLF
>TRBV7-2|-|TRBJ2-5
ASSLVIAGGETQY
>TRBV29-1|-|TRBJ1-1
SVEATGGGPAEAF